What follows describes a single T cell receptor (beta chain). Its antigen is undetermined. This specimen belongs to a study of cytotoxic CD8 clonotypes in ibrutinib-treated CLL. As for the study in general: Patient counts were about 12 relapsed/refractory, over 14 treatment-naive and roughly 18 IGHV unmutated. Study-level findings and limits: Clonality increased at ibrutinib response and stayed stable in sustained remission. At progression, however, it fell back toward baseline. Sustained-remission patients were sampled at one set of times and progressing patients at different ones. Shared public clonotypes were rare, and on treatment they either got smaller or stayed the same.

Measured with immunoSEQ multiplex PCR; TCRdb has only the in-frame clones, and not every one. In the table there are 160,000 or so clones, approximately 80% of which are singletons. V gave up 3 bases and J gave up 5 bases, with 13 bases separating them. Germline-derived CDR1 and CDR2 are KGHSH and LQKENI. The CDR3 is 14 amino acids. Sequencing used PBMCs, obtained after 24 months of ibrutinib treatment. J is TRBJ2-5 and V is TRBV18, with unresolved D. This TCR derives from a human donor with chronic lymphocytic leukemia. The CDR3 DNA sequence: TGTGCCAGCTCACCGCTTCAAGAGATGGAGACCCAGTACTTC. Its translation is CASSPLQEMETQYF.